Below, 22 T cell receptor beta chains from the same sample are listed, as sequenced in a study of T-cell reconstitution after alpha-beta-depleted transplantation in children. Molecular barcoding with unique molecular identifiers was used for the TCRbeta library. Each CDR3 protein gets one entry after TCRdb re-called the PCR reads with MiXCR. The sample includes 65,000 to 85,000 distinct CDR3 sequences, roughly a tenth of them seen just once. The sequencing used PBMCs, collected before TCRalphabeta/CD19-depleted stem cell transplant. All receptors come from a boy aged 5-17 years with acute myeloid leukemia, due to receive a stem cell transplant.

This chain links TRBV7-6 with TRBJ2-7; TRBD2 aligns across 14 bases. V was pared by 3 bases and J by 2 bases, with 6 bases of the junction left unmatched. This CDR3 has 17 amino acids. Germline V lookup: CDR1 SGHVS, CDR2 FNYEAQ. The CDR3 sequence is CASSFSGLAGDAYEQYF. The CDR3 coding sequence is TGTGCCAGCAGCTTCTCGGGACTAGCGGGAGATGCCTACGAGCAGTACTTC.

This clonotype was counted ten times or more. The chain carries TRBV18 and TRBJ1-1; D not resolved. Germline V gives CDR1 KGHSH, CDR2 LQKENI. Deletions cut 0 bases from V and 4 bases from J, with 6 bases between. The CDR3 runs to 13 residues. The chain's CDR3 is CASSPPGRTEAFF. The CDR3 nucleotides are TGTGCCAGCTCACCACCTGGTCGCACTGAAGCTTTCTTT.

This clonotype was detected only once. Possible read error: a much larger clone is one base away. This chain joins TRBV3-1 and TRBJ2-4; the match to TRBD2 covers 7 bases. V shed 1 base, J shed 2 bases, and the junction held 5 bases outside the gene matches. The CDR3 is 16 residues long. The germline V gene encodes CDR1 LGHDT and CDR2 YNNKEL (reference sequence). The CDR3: CASSQGGRASKNIQYF. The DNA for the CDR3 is TGTGCCAGCAGCCAAGGGGGGAGGGCCTCCAAAAACATTCAGTACTTC.

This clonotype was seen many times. CDR3 region: CSARDSGGKDGSYEQYV. CDR3 in DNA: TGCAGTGCTAGAGATAGCGGGGGGAAGGACGGATCCTACGAGCAGTACGTC. The chain recombines TRBV20-1 with TRBJ2-7; TRBD2 matches 10 bases. CDR1 is DFQATT, CDR2 SNEGSKA, per germline (reference sequence). CDR3 size: 17 residues. V lost 0 bases, J lost 1 base, and 9 bases stayed unmatched.

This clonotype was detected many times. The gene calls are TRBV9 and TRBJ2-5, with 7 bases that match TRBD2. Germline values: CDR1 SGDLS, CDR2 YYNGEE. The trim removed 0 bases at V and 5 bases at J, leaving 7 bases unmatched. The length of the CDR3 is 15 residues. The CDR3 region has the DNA TGTGCCAGCAGCGTAGCAGGGACTAATATCGAGACCCAGTACTTC. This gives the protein CASSVAGTNIETQYF. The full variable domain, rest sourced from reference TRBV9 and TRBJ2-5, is DSGVTQTPKHLITATGQRVTLRCSPRSGDLSVYWYQQSLDQGLQFLIQYYNGEERAKGNILERFSAQQFPDLHSELNLSSLELGDSALYFCASSVAGTNIETQYFGPGTRLLVL.

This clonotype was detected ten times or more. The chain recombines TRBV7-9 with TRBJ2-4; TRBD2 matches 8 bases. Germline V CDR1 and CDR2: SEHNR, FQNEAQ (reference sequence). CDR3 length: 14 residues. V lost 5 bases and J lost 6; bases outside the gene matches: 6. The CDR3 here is CASSTDTSGNIQYF. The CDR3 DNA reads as TGTGCCAGCAGCACAGATACTAGCGGAAACATTCAGTACTTC.

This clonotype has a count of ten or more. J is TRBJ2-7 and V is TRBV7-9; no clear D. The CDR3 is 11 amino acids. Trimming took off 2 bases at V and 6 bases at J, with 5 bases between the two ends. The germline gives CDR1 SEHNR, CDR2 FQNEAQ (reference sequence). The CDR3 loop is CASSLSGEQYF. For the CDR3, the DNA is TGTGCCAGCAGCTTATCAGGCGAGCAGTACTTC.

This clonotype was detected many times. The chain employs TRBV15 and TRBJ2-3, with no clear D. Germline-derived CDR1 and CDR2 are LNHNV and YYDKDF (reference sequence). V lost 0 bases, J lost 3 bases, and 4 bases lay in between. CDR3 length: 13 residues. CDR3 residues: CATSRDRTDTQYF. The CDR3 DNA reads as TGTGCCACCAGCAGAGATCGTACAGATACGCAGTATTTT.

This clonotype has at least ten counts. The DNA of the CDR3 is TGTGCCAGCAGTTACTCACAGGGGAATCAGCCCCAGCATTTT. Residues: CASSYSQGNQPQHF. The V and J genes are TRBV6-5 and TRBJ1-5, with 7 nucleotides matching TRBD1. V shed 0 bases and J 4 bases; nucleotides not matched to a gene: 0. This CDR3 is built from 14 residues. Germline CDR1 and CDR2: MNHEY and SVGAGI.

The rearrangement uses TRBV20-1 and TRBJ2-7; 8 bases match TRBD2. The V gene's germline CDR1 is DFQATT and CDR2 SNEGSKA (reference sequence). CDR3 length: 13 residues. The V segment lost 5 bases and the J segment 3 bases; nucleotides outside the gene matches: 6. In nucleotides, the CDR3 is TGCAGTGCTTTGGGACTAGGGGGCTACGAGCAGTACTTC. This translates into CSALGLGGYEQYF.

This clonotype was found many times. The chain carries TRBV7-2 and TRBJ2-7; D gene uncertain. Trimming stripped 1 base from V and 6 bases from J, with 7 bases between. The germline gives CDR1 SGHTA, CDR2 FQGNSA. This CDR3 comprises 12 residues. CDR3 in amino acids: CASSLGLGEQYF. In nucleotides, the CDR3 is TGTGCCAGCAGCTTAGGACTGGGCGAGCAGTACTTC.

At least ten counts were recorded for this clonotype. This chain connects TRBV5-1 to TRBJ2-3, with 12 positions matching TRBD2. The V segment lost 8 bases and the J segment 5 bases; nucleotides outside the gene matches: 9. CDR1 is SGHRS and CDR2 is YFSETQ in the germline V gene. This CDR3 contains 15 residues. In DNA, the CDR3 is TGCGCCAGTACCCCTAGCGGGGGGGCCATAGATACGCAGTATTTT. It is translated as CASTPSGGAIDTQYF.

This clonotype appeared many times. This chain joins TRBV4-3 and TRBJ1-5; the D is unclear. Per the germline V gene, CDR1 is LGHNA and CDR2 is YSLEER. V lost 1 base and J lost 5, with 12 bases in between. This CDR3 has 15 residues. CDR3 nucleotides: TGCGCCAGCAGCCAAGTAGGTGTGGGTTATCAGCCCCAGCATTTT. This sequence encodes CASSQVGVGYQPQHF.

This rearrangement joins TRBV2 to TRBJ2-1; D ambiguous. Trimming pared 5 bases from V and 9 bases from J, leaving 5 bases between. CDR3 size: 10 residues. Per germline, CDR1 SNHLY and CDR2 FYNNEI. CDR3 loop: CASSSSEQFF. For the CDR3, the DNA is TGTGCCAGCAGTTCATCTGAGCAGTTCTTC.

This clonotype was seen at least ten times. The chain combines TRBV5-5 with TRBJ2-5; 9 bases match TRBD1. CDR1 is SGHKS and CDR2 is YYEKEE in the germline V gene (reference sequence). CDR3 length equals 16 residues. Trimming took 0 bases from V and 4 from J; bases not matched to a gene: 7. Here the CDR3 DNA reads TGTGCCAGCAGCTTGGGTTGGGACAGGGTGGGAGAGACCCAGTACTTC. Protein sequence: CASSLGWDRVGETQYF.

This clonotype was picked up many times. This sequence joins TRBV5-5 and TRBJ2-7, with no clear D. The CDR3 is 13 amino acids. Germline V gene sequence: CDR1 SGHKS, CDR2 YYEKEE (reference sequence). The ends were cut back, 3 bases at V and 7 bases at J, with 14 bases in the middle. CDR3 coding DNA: TGTGCCAGCAGCTCCGTCCTGAATGGGGAGCAGTACTTC. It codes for CASSSVLNGEQYF. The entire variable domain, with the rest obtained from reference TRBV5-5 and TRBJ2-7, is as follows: DAGVTQSPTHLIKTRGQQVTLRCSPISGHKSVSWYQQVLGQGPQFIFQYYEKEERGRGNFPDRFSARQFPNYSSELNVNALLLGDSALYLCASSSVLNGEQYFGPGTRLTVT.

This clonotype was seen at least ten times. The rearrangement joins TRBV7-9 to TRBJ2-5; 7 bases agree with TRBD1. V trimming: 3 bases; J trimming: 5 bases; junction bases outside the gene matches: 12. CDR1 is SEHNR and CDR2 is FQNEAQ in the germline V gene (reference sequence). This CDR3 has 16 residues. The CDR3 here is CASSFRQGSKWETQYF. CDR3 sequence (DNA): TGTGCCAGCAGCTTCCGACAGGGAAGTAAGTGGGAGACCCAGTACTTC.

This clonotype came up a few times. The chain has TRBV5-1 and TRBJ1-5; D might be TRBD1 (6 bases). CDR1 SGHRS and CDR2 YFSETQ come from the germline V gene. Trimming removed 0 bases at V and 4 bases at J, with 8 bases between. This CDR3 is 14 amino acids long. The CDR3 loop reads CASSLVGGNQPQHF. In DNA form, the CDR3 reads TGCGCCAGCAGCTTGGTAGGGGGAAATCAGCCCCAGCATTTT.

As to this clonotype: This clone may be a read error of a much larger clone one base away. The CDR3 DNA reads as TGTGCCAGCAGTTGGACTAGCTCCTACAATGAGCAGTTCTTC. Its protein product is CASSWTSSYNEQFF. The V call is TRBV6-5, the J call TRBJ2-1; 7 bases match TRBD2. This CDR3 has 14 residues. Trimming cost V 4 bases and J 0 bases; bases outside gene matches: 0. The germline V gene encodes CDR1 MNHEY and CDR2 SVGAGI.

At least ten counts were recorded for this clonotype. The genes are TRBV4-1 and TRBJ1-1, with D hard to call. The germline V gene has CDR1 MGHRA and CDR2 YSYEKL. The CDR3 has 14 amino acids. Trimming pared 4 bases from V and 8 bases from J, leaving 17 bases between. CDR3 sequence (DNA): TGCGCCAGCAGCCGCCCTGGGGAAGCCCCGGAAGCTTTCTTT. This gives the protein CASSRPGEAPEAFF.

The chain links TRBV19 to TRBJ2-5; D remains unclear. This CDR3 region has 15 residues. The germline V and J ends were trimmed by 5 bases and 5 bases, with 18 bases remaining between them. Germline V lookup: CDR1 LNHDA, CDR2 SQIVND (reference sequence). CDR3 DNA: TGTGCCAGTAGTCCCCGCGGCGGCAGTACGGAGACCCAGTACTTC. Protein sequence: CASSPRGGSTETQYF.

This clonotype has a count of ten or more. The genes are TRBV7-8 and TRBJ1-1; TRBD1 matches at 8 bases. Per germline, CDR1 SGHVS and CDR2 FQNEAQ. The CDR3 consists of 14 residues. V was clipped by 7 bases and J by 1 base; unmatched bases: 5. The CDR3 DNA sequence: TGTGCCAGCATCACCGGGACAGGGAACACTGAAGCTTTCTTT. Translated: CASITGTGNTEAFF.